One sample yielded the 25 T cell receptor beta chains listed below, sequenced in a study of cytomegalovirus exposure and HLA in healthy donors. The PCR employed 60 Vbeta primers together with 13 Jbeta primers. Repertoires were generated with immunoSEQ multiplex PCR, while TCRdb's copy carries only in-frame clones and drops some. The data hold about 150,000 clones, with around 60% observed a single time. The material sequenced was PBMCs. The receptors shown here come from a woman aged 55-69 years in good health and CMV-seropositive.

CDR3 DNA: TGTGCCAGCAGCTTAGGTGGGGGCCGGGAGACCCAGTACTTC. Translation: CASSLGGGRETQYF. V is TRBV7-3 and J is TRBJ2-5; D is possibly TRBD1 (6 bases). Germline V CDR1 and CDR2: SGHTA, FQGTGA. The CDR3 runs 14 residues. Trimming pared 2 bases from V and 5 bases from J, leaving 12 bases between.

This chain connects TRBV30 to TRBJ2-5; D gene ambiguous. Trimming shortened V by 0 bases and J by 5 bases, and 13 bases separated the two germline ends. From germline, CDR1 is GTSNPN and CDR2 SVGIG (reference sequence). This CDR3 is 14 amino acids long. The CDR3 loop reads CAWSVGGLAETQYF. The CDR3 coding sequence is TGTGCCTGGAGTGTAGGCGGCCTCGCGGAGACCCAGTACTTC.

The V gene is TRBV9, the J gene TRBJ2-5; weak D call: TRBD2 (5 bases). Germline V gives CDR1 SGDLS, CDR2 YYNGEE. There are 18 residues in the CDR3. Trimming removed 0 bases at V and 1 base at J, with 19 bases between. Here the CDR3 DNA reads TGTGCCAGCAGCGTAGGCCCTCGGGGTCGAAGAGTCCAAGAGACCCAGTACTTC. Translation gives CASSVGPRGRRVQETQYF. Full variable domain (remainder filled in from reference TRBV9 and TRBJ2-5): DSGVTQTPKHLITATGQRVTLRCSPRSGDLSVYWYQQSLDQGLQFLIQYYNGEERAKGNILERFSAQQFPDLHSELNLSSLELGDSALYFCASSVGPRGRRVQETQYFGPGTRLLVL.

The chain recombines TRBV7-9 with TRBJ2-5; D perhaps matches TRBD1 (5 bases). Trimming took off 1 base at V and 1 base at J, with 7 bases between the two ends. This CDR3 has 14 amino acids. CDR1 and CDR2 (germline): SEHNR, FQNEAQ (reference sequence). The CDR3 protein is CASSLGTSQETQYF. The DNA for the CDR3 is TGTGCCAGCAGCTTAGGGACATCCCAAGAGACCCAGTACTTC.

This rearrangement joins TRBV5-4 to TRBJ2-3; TRBD2 agrees at 14 bases. Germline CDR1 SGHNT, CDR2 YYREEE (reference sequence). V lost 3 bases and J lost 1; bases outside the gene matches: 4. This CDR3 comprises 17 residues. The DNA of the CDR3 is TGTGCCAGCAGCTGGGGGACTAGCGGGAGAGGCACAGATACGCAGTATTTT. As protein: CASSWGTSGRGTDTQYF.

The chain recombines TRBV7-9 with TRBJ2-3, with D possibly TRBD1 on 5 matching bases. The CDR3 is 11 residues long. CDR1 SEHNR and CDR2 FQNEAQ come from the germline V gene (reference sequence). Trimming left V 2 bases short and J 9 bases short, with 6 bases between. The CDR3 DNA sequence: TGTGCCAGCAGCTTAAAGGGGACGCAGTATTTT. This gives the protein CASSLKGTQYF.

This chain links TRBV28 with TRBJ2-3; D gene unclear. Germline V gene data show CDR1 as MDHEN and CDR2 as SYDVKM. Trimming took 1 base from V and 2 from J, leaving 22 bases between them. The CDR3 spans 19 residues. CDR3 bases: TGTGCCAGCAGTTTATCAACATCAGGTGGTGGCCAAATCACAGATACGCAGTATTTT. Encoded protein: CASSLSTSGGGQITDTQYF.

The chain combines TRBV28 with TRBJ2-5; TRBD1 agrees at 9 bases. The DNA end favors TRBJ2-7, so the J call may be wrong. Germline V gives CDR1 MDHEN, CDR2 SYDVKM. There are 15 residues in the CDR3. The chain's CDR3 is CASSGPGTGTYEQYF. The CDR3 nucleotides read TGTGCCAGCAGTGGACCCGGGACAGGGACCTACGAGCAGTACTTC.

The CDR3 region has the DNA TGTGCCAGCAGGCTACGAGAGACCCAGTACTTC. Encoded protein: CASRLRETQYF. This chain links TRBV6-5 with TRBJ2-5, with D unclear. V lost 6 bases and J 4 bases, leaving 6 bases between the germline ends. Germline CDR1 and CDR2: MNHEY and SVGAGI. CDR3 size: 11 residues.

The V gene is TRBV11-2, the J gene TRBJ2-7, with D uncertain. Germline V gene lookup returns CDR1 SGHAT and CDR2 FQNNGV. This CDR3 comprises 11 residues. Between the trimmed V and J ends, which lost 7 bases and 3 bases, there was a span of 7 bases. Written as DNA, the CDR3 is TGTGCCAGCACCAGAGGCTACGAGCAGTACTTC. Protein: CASTRGYEQYF.

The chain's CDR3 is CASSQGRGRRSPLHF. CDR3 in DNA: TGTGCCAGCAGCCAAGGGCGGGGCAGAAGATCACCCCTCCACTTT. The chain couples TRBV14 to TRBJ1-6, with D possibly being TRBD1 (5 bases). Per germline, CDR1 SGHDN and CDR2 FVKESK. Trimming left V 1 base short and J 10 bases short, with 14 bases between. This CDR3 spans 15 amino acids.

The chain combines TRBV27 with TRBJ2-1; 10 bases are shared with TRBD2. This CDR3 has 19 amino acids. Germline V gene sequence: CDR1 MNHEY, CDR2 SMNVEV (reference sequence). J was trimmed by 7 bases and V by 6 bases; bases with no gene match: 21. CDR3 DNA sequence: TGTGCCAGCAGCTCCGGAACGGCGCCAGCGGGAGGGCCGTGGAATGAGCAGTTCTTC. The encoded protein is CASSSGTAPAGGPWNEQFF.

In regard to this clone: Other nucleotide sequences from this sample produce the same CDR3. The chain employs TRBV7-3 and TRBJ2-1; 11 nucleotides line up with TRBD2. The CDR3 is 15 residues long. Germline V gene data show CDR1 as SGHTA and CDR2 as FQGTGA. V was clipped by 3 bases and J by 3 bases; unmatched bases: 1. The CDR3 DNA reads as TGTGCCAGCAGCTTGCTAGCGGGAGGCTACAATGAGCAGTTCTTC. This translates into CASSLLAGGYNEQFF.

This sequence joins TRBV30 and TRBJ1-2; 9 nucleotides align to TRBD1. This CDR3 is built from 14 residues. From germline, CDR1 is GTSNPN and CDR2 SVGIG (reference sequence). Losses at the gene ends were 8 bases for V and 0 bases for J; bases not matched to a gene: 7. The DNA of the CDR3 is TGTGCCGGATACCACAGGGGGCCTAACTATGGCTACACCTTC. As protein: CAGYHRGPNYGYTF.

A remark on this clone: One end of the junction fails to match germline, which may point to a read error. The genes are TRBV15 and TRBJ2-3; D remains unclear. Looked up from germline, CDR1 is LNHNV and CDR2 is YYDKDF (reference sequence). The CDR3 has 13 amino acids. The CDR3 DNA reads as TGTGCCACCAGCAGTATTCGCACAAATACGCAGTATTTT. Its protein product is CATSSIRTNTQYF. The whole variable domain, filled in from reference TRBV15 and TRBJ2-3, reads DAMVIQNPRYQVTQFGKPVTLSCSQTLNHNVMYWYQQKSSQAPKLLFHYYDKDFNNEADTPDNFQSRRPNTSFCFLDIRSPGLGDTAMYLCATSSIRTNTQYFGPGTRLTVL.

For the CDR3, the DNA is TGCGCCAGCAGCTTGGACCGGGGGACCTACAATGAGCAGTTCTTC. This translates into CASSLDRGTYNEQFF. This sequence joins TRBV5-1 and TRBJ2-1; possibly TRBD2 for D (6 bases). Trimming removed 0 bases at V and 2 bases at J, with 9 bases between. Germline assignment: CDR1 SGHRS and CDR2 YFSETQ. The CDR3 runs to 15 residues. Supplemented by reference TRBV5-1 and TRBJ2-1, the full variable domain reads KAGVTQTPRYLIKTRGQQVTLSCSPISGHRSVSWYQQTPGQGLQFLFEYFSETQRNKGNFPGRFSGRQFSNSRSEMNVSTLELGDSALYLCASSLDRGTYNEQFFGPGTRLTVL.

The chain is built from TRBV29-1 and TRBJ2-7; 9 positions agree with TRBD1. V gave up 3 bases and J gave up 3 bases; unmatched junction bases: 18. This CDR3 has 18 amino acids. Germline V gene data show CDR1 as SQVTM and CDR2 as ANQGSEA. CDR3 DNA sequence: TGCAGCGTTGAGGGCTTGGGACAGGGCCCCTGGGGGGACTACGAGCAGTACTTC. Encoded protein: CSVEGLGQGPWGDYEQYF.

V usage is TRBV5-1 and J usage is TRBJ2-5; D unclear. The CDR3 extends over 14 amino acids. V lost 0 bases and J 2 bases, leaving 8 bases between the germline ends. The V gene's germline CDR1 is SGHRS and CDR2 YFSETQ. DNA for the CDR3: TGCGCCAGCAGCTTGGTTGGCTTGCAAGAGACCCAGTACTTC. This codes for CASSLVGLQETQYF. The variable domain in full, completed from reference TRBV5-1 and TRBJ2-5, reads KAGVTQTPRYLIKTRGQQVTLSCSPISGHRSVSWYQQTPGQGLQFLFEYFSETQRNKGNFPGRFSGRQFSNSRSEMNVSTLELGDSALYLCASSLVGLQETQYFGPGTRLLVL.

This clone was seen only a few times. The chain employs TRBV29-1 and TRBJ1-5; D is ambiguous. This CDR3 is built from 15 residues. Trimming took off 4 bases at V and 5 bases at J, with 18 bases between the two ends. Germline V gene data show CDR1 as SQVTM and CDR2 as ANQGSEA. As DNA, the CDR3 is TGCAGCGTTGCGAGGGTGCGCGGGAGACATCAGCCCCAGCATTTT. It encodes CSVARVRGRHQPQHF.

This clone was counted only a few times. CDR3 DNA: TGTGCCAGCAGCCGGGGACAGGGAGGGACCCAGTACTTC. This codes for CASSRGQGGTQYF. The genes are TRBV7-6 and TRBJ2-5; 9 bases agree with TRBD1. The V segment lost 5 bases and the J segment 7 bases; nucleotides outside the gene matches: 5. CDR3 length: 13 amino acids. Germline V gene sequence: CDR1 SGHVS, CDR2 FNYEAQ.

The chain carries TRBV11-2 and TRBJ1-1; 7 nucleotides agree with TRBD1. The CDR3 has 14 residues. Germline lookup yields CDR1 SGHAT and CDR2 FQNNGV. V was clipped by 2 bases and J by 5 bases; unmatched bases: 5. The CDR3 region has the DNA TGTGCCAGCAGCTTAAACAGGGGAAAAACTGAAGCTTTCTTT. Protein product: CASSLNRGKTEAFF. Filled out from reference TRBV11-2 and TRBJ1-1, the complete variable domain reads EAGVAQSPRYKIIEKRQSVAFWCNPISGHATLYWYQQILGQGPKLLIQFQNNGVVDDSQLPKDRFSAERLKGVDSTLKIQPAKLEDSAVYLCASSLNRGKTEAFFGQGTRLTVV.

This clone has a handful of counts. The chain uses TRBV2 and TRBJ2-2; 10 bases align to TRBD2. Germline V CDR1 and CDR2: SNHLY, FYNNEI. The trim removed 6 bases at V and 4 bases at J, leaving 8 bases unmatched. The CDR3 sequence is 16 residues long. CDR3 residues: CASRAPGLASTGELFF. The CDR3 DNA follows: TGTGCCAGCAGGGCCCCGGGACTAGCGAGCACCGGGGAGCTGTTTTTT. The full variable domain, in which reference TRBV2 and TRBJ2-2 provide the parts outside the CDR3, is EPEVTQTPSHQVTQMGQEVILRCVPISNHLYFYWYRQILGQKVEFLVSFYNNEISEKSEIFDDQFSVERPDGSNFTLKIRSTKLEDSAMYFCASRAPGLASTGELFFGEGSRLTVL.

This clone has a handful of counts. The V call is TRBV28, the J call TRBJ2-1; D is possibly TRBD1 (8 bases). This CDR3 region has 12 residues. V lost 6 bases, J lost 12 bases, and 15 bases lay in between. CDR1 and CDR2 (germline): MDHEN, SYDVKM. CDR3 in DNA: TGTGCCAGCAGGGAAACAGGGGGGGTGCAGTTCTTC. Protein product: CASRETGGVQFF.

The CDR3 here is CASSLQSGGYTF. CDR3 nucleotide sequence: TGTGCCAGCAGCTTGCAGAGCGGTGGCTACACCTTC. The chain employs TRBV7-9 and TRBJ1-2; D not certain. Trimming removed 3 bases at V and 7 bases at J, with 9 bases between. Germline CDR1 is SEHNR and CDR2 is FQNEAQ (reference sequence). This CDR3 region has 12 residues.

The chain is built from TRBV28 and TRBJ2-2, with D tentatively TRBD1 (5 bases). The CDR3 extends over 15 amino acids. Germline assignment: CDR1 MDHEN and CDR2 SYDVKM. V was shortened by 3 bases and J by 0 bases, with 8 bases between the two germline ends. CDR3 nucleotide sequence: TGTGCCAGCAGTTTGGGGCTGACGAACACCGGGGAGCTGTTTTTT. Protein product: CASSLGLTNTGELFF.